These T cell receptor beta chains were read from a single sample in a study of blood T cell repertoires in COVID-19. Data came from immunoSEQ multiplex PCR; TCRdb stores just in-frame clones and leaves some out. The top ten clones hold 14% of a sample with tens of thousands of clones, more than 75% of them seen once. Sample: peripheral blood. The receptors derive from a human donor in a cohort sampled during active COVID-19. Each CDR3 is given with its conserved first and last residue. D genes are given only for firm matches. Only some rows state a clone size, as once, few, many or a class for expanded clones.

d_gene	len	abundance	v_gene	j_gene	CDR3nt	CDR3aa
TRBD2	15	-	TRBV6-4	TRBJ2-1	TGTGCCAGCAGTACTACTAGCGGGAGGGCCGGTGAGCAGTTCTTC	CASSTTSGRAGEQFF
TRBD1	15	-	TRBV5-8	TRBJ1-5	TGTGCCAGCAGCTGGGGACAGGGGGCTTATCAGCCCCAGCATTTT	CASSWGQGAYQPQHF
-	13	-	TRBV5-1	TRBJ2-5	TGCGCCAGCAGCTTTGGGACTGAAGAGACCCAGTACTTC	CASSFGTEETQYF
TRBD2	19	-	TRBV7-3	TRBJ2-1	TGTGCCAGCAGCTTAAAAGTTCGGAGCGGACTAGCGGGAGGCAATGAGCAGTTCTTC	CASSLKVRSGLAGGNEQFF
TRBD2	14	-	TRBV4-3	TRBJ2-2	TGCGCCAGCAGTCAAGAGACTAGCCCCGGGGAGCTGTTTTTT	CASSQETSPGELFF
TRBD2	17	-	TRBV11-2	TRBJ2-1	TGTGCCAGCAGCCCTAGACGGGGCGGGAGGGCCAGGAATGAGCAGTTCTTC	CASSPRRGGRARNEQFF
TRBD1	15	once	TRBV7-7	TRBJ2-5	TGTGCCAGCAGCATAACAGGGGTCGGTGATGGGACCCAGTACTTC	CASSITGVGDGTQYF
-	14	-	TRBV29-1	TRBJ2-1	TGCAGCTTTCCCACCAGGGGGGTTTACAATGAGCAGTTCTTC	CSFPTRGVYNEQFF
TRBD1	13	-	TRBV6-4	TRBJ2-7	TGTGCCAGCAGTAGGGACAGGGTTTCCGAGCAGTACTTC	CASSRDRVSEQYF
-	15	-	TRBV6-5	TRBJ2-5	TGTGCCAGCATCGGAGTGACTAGGCGGCGGGAGACCCAGTACTTC	CASIGVTRRRETQYF
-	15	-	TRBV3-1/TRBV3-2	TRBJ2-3	TGTGCCAGCAGCCCATCCTGGGGGGATGCAGATACGCAGTATTTT	CASSPSWGDADTQYF
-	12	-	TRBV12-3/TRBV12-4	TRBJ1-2	TGTGCCAGCAGTTTACGAGGATATGGCTACACCTTC	CASSLRGYGYTF
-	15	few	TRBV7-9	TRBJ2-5	TGTGCCAGCAGCTTGTCCTACGCGGGAAGGGAGACCCAGTACTTC	CASSLSYAGRETQYF
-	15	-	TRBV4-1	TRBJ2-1	TGCGCCAGCAGCCAAGATGTAGGGATGAGGGATGAGCAGTTCTTC	CASSQDVGMRDEQFF
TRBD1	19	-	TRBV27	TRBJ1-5	TGTGCCAGCAGTTCCAGGCGACCAGGGGGGTTAGTTAGCAATCAGCCCCAGCATTTT	CASSSRRPGGLVSNQPQHF
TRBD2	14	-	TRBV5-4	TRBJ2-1	TGTGCCAGCAGAATAGCGGGAGGGGGAGATGAGCAGTTCTTC	CASRIAGGGDEQFF
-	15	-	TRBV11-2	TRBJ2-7	TGTGCCAGCAGCCAGGGGTATCCGGTTTTGGGCGAGCAGTACTTC	CASSQGYPVLGEQYF
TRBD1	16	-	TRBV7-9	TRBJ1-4	TGTGCCAGCAGCTTAGGTCAGGGGGAACGGGAAGAAAAACTGTTTTTT	CASSLGQGEREEKLFF
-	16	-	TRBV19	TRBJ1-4	TGTGCCAGTAGTACGGCATACAGAGCAACTAATGAAAAACTGTTTTTT	CASSTAYRATNEKLFF
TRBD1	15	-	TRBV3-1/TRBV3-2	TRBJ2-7	TGTGCCAGCAGCCAAGCCCCGACAGGGAGTGGCGAGCAGTACTTC	CASSQAPTGSGEQYF
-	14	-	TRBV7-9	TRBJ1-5	TGTGCCAGCAGCTTGGGTCAGGTTAATCAGCCCCAGCATTTT	CASSLGQVNQPQHF
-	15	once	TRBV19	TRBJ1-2	TGTGCCAGTAGGGACAGCAGCAATTCTATCTATGGCTACACCTTC	CASRDSSNSIYGYTF
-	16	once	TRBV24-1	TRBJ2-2	TGTGCCACCAGTGACACCCGTCGGGGAAACACCGGGGAGCTGTTTTTT	CATSDTRRGNTGELFF
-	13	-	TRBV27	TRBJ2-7	TGTGCCAGCAGTTTATTTAACTCCTACGAGCAGTACTTC	CASSLFNSYEQYF
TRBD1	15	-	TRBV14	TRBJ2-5	TGTGCCAGCAGCCACTCGACAGGGGGCCAAGAGACCCAGTACTTC	CASSHSTGGQETQYF
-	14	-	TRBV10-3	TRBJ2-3	TGTGCCATCAGTGAGTCGACAGACACAGATACGCAGTATTTT	CAISESTDTDTQYF
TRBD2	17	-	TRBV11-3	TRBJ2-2	TGTGCCAGCAGCCCCTGGACTAGCGGGGGTTGGGCCGGGGAGCTGTTTTTT	CASSPWTSGGWAGELFF